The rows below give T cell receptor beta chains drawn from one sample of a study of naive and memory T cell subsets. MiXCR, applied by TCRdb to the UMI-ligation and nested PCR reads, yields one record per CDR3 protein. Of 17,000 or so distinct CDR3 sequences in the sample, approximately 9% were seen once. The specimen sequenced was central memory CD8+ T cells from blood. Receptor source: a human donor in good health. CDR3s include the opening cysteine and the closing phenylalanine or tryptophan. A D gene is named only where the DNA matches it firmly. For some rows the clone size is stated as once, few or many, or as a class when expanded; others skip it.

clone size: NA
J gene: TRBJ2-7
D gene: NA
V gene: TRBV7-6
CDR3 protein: CASSLWIAGPSYEQYF
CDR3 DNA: TGTGCCAGCAGCTTATGGATCGCAGGGCCTTCCTACGAGCAGTACTTC

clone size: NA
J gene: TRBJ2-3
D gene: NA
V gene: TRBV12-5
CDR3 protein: CASGLVTGSGRVQYF
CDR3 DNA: TGTGCTAGTGGTTTAGTTACTGGGTCAGGGCGGGTGCAGTATTTT

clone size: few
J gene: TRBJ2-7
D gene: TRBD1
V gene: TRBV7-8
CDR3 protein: CASSPSGTGAHEQYF
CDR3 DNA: TGTGCCAGCAGCCCCTCGGGGACAGGGGCACACGAGCAGTACTTC

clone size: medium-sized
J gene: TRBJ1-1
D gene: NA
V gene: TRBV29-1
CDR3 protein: CSVAPLTEAFF
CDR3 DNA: TGCAGCGTTGCCCCGCTAACTGAAGCTTTCTTT

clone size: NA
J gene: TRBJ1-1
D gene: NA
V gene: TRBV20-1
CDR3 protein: CSAIEWSTEAFF
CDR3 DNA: TGCAGTGCTATTGAGTGGAGCACTGAAGCTTTCTTT

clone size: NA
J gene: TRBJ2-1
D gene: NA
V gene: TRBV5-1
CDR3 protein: CASGAWPRSYNEQFF
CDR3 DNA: TGCGCCAGCGGGGCATGGCCCCGGTCCTACAATGAGCAGTTCTTC

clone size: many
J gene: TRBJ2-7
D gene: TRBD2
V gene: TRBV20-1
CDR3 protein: CSASVLAENEQYF
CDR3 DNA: TGCAGTGCTAGTGTGCTAGCGGAGAACGAGCAGTACTTC

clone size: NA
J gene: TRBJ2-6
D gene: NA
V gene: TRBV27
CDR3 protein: CASSLTGSGANVLTF
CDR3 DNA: TGTGCCAGCAGTTTAACGGGCTCTGGGGCCAACGTCCTGACTTTC

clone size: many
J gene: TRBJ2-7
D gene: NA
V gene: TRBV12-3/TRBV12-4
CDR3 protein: CASSLGGLGHEQYF
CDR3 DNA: TGTGCCAGCAGTTTAGGGGGTTTGGGCCACGAGCAGTACTTC

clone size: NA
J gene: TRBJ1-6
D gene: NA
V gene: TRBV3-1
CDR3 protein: CASSADNPVYNSPLHF
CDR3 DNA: TGTGCCAGCAGCGCGGACAACCCTGTTTATAATTCACCCCTCCACTTT

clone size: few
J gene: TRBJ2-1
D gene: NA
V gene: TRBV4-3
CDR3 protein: CASSQGSGSNEQFF
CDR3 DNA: TGCGCCAGCAGCCAAGGTTCCGGATCCAATGAGCAGTTCTTC

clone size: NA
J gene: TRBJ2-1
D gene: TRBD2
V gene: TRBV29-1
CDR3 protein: CSVGTSDYNEQFF
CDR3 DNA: TGCAGCGTCGGGACTAGCGACTACAATGAGCAGTTCTTC

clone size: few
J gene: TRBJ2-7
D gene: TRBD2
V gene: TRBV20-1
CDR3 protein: CSARDLRREVEQYF
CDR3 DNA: TGCAGTGCTAGAGATCTAAGGCGGGAGGTCGAGCAGTACTTC

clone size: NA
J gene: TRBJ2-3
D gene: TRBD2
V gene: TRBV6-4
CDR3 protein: CASSRLAGSTDTQYF
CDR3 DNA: TGTGCCAGCAGCAGACTAGCGGGAAGCACAGATACGCAGTATTTT

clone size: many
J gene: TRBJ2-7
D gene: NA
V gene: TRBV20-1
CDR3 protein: CSARDLQTPLEQYF
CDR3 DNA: TGCAGTGCTAGAGATCTGCAGACACCACTCGAGCAGTACTTC

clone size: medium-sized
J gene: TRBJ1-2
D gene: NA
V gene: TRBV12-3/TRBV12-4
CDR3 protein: CASSPEVRANYGYTF
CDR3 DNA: TGTGCCAGCAGCCCAGAGGTTCGAGCTAACTATGGCTACACCTTC

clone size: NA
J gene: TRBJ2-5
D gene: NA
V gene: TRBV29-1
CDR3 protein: CSVELQGRETQYF
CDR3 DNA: TGCAGCGTTGAGCTCCAGGGAAGAGAGACCCAGTACTTC

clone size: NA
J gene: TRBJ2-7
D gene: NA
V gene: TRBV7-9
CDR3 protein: CASSLFPGPTSSYEQYF
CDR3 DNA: TGTGCCAGCAGCTTGTTTCCCGGGCCCACTAGCTCCTACGAGCAGTACTTC

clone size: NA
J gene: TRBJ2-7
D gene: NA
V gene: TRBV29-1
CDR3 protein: CSAYQGTYEQYF
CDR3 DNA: TGCAGCGCTTATCAGGGAACCTACGAGCAGTACTTC

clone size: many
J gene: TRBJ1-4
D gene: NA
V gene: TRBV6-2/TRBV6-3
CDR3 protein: CASSQPRVTVATNEKLFF
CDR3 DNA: TGTGCCAGCAGTCAACCTCGGGTAACAGTTGCAACTAATGAAAAACTGTTTTTT

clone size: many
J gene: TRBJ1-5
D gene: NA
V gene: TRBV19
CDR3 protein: CASSMTTDYSNQPQHF
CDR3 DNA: TGTGCCAGTAGTATGACGACGGACTATAGCAATCAGCCCCAGCATTTT

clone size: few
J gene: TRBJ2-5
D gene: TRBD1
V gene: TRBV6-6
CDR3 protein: CASSQTGGVLETQYF
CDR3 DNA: TGTGCCAGCAGTCAGACAGGGGGGGTTCTGGAGACCCAGTACTTC

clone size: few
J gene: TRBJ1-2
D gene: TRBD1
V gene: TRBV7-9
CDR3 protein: CASSEGQGGRYGYTF
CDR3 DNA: TGTGCCAGCAGCGAGGGACAGGGTGGGCGCTATGGCTACACCTTC

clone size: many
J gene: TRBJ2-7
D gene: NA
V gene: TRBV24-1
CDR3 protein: CATSSTGNSFYEQYF
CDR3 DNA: TGTGCCACCTCGAGCACCGGGAATTCCTTCTACGAGCAGTACTTC

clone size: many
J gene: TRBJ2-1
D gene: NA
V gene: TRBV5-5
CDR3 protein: CASTPDDSYNEQFF
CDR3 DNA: TGTGCCAGCACCCCGGACGACTCCTACAATGAGCAGTTCTTC

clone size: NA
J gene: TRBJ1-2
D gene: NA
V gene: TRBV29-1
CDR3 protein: CSVEEGQNYGYTF
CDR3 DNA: TGCAGCGTTGAAGAGGGCCAGAACTATGGCTACACCTTC